The clone carrying this T cell receptor (beta chain) was counted at least ten times. What it binds is not known. The entry originates in a study of T cell repertoires in cytomegalovirus infection. For the study at large: CMV infection together with matching HLA type was indicated by public TCR beta signatures.

TCRdb ran MiXCR on the reads and lists one entry per CDR3 protein. Counted here are about 890,000 distinct CDR3 sequences, roughly a third occurring once; the ten biggest clones make up roughly 12%. The ends were cut back, 1 base at V and 7 bases at J, with 14 bases in the middle. The CDR3 is 15 residues long. The germline gives CDR1 SGHTA, CDR2 FQGNSA. This receptor was identified in a human donor in good health (CMV status not recorded). Some clones in this sample may be carry-over from other donors' samples. This material consisted of cultured CD8+ T cells from PBMCs, taken from culture after CMV antigen stimulation. The rearrangement joins TRBV7-2 to TRBJ2-1; D perhaps matches TRBD1 (6 bases). CDR3 sequence: CASSLGQGMWNEQFF. The DNA for the CDR3 is TGTGCCAGCAGCTTAGGGCAGGGGATGTGGAATGAGCAGTTCTTC. Together with reference TRBV7-2 and TRBJ2-1, the CDR3 gives the full variable domain: GAGVSQSPSNKVTEKGKDVELRCDPISGHTALYWYRQSLGQGLEFLIYFQGNSAPDKSGLPSDRFSAERTGGSVSTLTIQRTQQEDSAVYLCASSLGQGMWNEQFFGPGTRLTVL.